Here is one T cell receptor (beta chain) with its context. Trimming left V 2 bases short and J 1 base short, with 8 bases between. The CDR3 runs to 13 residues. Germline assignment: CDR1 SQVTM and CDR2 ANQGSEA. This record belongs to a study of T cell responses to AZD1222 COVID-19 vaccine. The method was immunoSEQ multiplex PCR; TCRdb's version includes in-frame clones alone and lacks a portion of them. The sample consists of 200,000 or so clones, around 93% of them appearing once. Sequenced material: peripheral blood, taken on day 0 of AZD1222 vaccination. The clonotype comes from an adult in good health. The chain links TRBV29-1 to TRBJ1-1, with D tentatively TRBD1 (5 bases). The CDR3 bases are TGCAGCGTTGAAACAGGCTCGAACACTGAAGCTTTCTTT. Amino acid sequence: CSVETGSNTEAFF.